The subject of this entry is one T cell receptor (beta chain). Its target is not known. The source of the sample is a study of cytomegalovirus exposure and HLA in healthy donors. Whole-study results and caveats: An apparent linkage of common viral pathogens to several of the most significant clusters emerged in a later analysis.

With 60 Vbeta and 13 Jbeta primers, the PCR was carried out. Profiled with immunoSEQ multiplex PCR; TCRdb holds only in-frame clones, not every one. The sample table includes some 150,000 clones. The germline V gene encodes CDR1 SGHAT and CDR2 FQNNGV. The ends lost 1 base at V and 7 bases at J; junction bases unmatched: 7. The CDR3 covers 16 residues. At sampling all donors were nominally healthy, likely with unrecorded immune exposures. Sequenced: PBMCs. This sequence was found in a woman younger than 30 in good health and CMV-seropositive. This chain links TRBV11-2 with TRBJ2-1; TRBD2 matches at 10 bases. This CDR3 reads CASSLGSSGSENEQFF. The CDR3 coding sequence is TGTGCCAGCAGCTTAGGCTCTAGCGGGAGCGAGAATGAGCAGTTCTTC.